A selection of T cell receptor beta chains follows, all from one sample in a study of T cell responses to AZD1222 COVID-19 vaccine. Some clones are missing from TCRdb's copy, which holds only in-frame ones; the method was immunoSEQ multiplex PCR. The data hold fewer than 150,000 clones, with about 85% observed a single time. The sample consisted of peripheral blood, taken on day 0 of AZD1222 vaccination. Every receptor here comes from an adult in good health. CDR3s include the opening cysteine and the closing phenylalanine or tryptophan. Fields, in order: clone size, V gene, CDR3 length, D gene, J gene, CDR3 DNA, CDR3 protein. The D gene is left open where the match is weak. A row's size may be missing; if present it is once, few, many or a size class.

.	TRBV3-1/TRBV3-2	16	.	TRBJ1-5	TGTGCCAGCAGCCAAGGCCCGGGGGCGCAGGGTCAGCCCCAGCATTTT	CASSQGPGAQGQPQHF
.	TRBV27	16	.	TRBJ2-7	TGTGCCAGCAGTCCCTCGACCGGGTTTGGGGGTGGGGAGCAGTACTTC	CASSPSTGFGGGEQYF
.	TRBV28	18	TRBD1	TRBJ2-2	TGTGCCAGCAGTTTATATGGGGTACAGGGGTCGAACACCGGGGAGCTGTTTTTT	CASSLYGVQGSNTGELFF
.	TRBV29-1	12	TRBD1	TRBJ1-2	TGCAGCGTTGCGGACAGGGGGCTAAGCTACACCTTC	CSVADRGLSYTF
.	TRBV11-2	15	TRBD1	TRBJ1-5	TGTGCCAGCAGCTTAGGGGGACAGGGAAAACAGCCCCAGCATTTT	CASSLGGQGKQPQHF
.	TRBV27	14	.	TRBJ1-6	TGTGCCAGCAGTTTCTTGGATTCCAATTCACCCCTCCACTTT	CASSFLDSNSPLHF
.	TRBV18	15	.	TRBJ1-2	TGTGCCAGCTCACCCTCTACCGTCTCGAGGGTAGGCTACACCTTC	CASSPSTVSRVGYTF
.	TRBV4-3	16	.	TRBJ2-1	TGCGCCAGCAGCCAGGAGGTGACAGGCTCCTACAATGAGCAGTTCTTC	CASSQEVTGSYNEQFF
.	TRBV27	13	.	TRBJ1-1	TGTGCCAGCAGTTTCGGGGAAGGCACTGAAGCTTTCTTT	CASSFGEGTEAFF
.	TRBV7-9	12	.	TRBJ1-2	TGTGCCAGCAGCCCAGGACACGGCGGCTACACCTTC	CASSPGHGGYTF
.	TRBV5-1	16	TRBD1	TRBJ1-5	TGCGCCAGCAGCCCGGGGACAGGGGGCGGCAATCAGCCCCAGCATTTT	CASSPGTGGGNQPQHF
.	TRBV4-1	15	TRBD1	TRBJ1-5	TGCGCCAGCAGCCAAGTTTGGCAGGGGGATCAGCCCCAGCATTTT	CASSQVWQGDQPQHF
.	TRBV28	15	.	TRBJ2-2	TGTGCCAGCAAGCTAGGGACCTCAAACACCGGGGAGCTGTTTTTT	CASKLGTSNTGELFF
.	TRBV9	15	.	TRBJ1-1	TGTGCCAGCAGCCAGGGGCTCACCCAGAACACTGAAGCTTTCTTT	CASSQGLTQNTEAFF
.	TRBV15	15	TRBD1	TRBJ2-7	TGTGCCACCAGCAGCCGACAGGGGAGCTCCTACGAGCAGTACTTC	CATSSRQGSSYEQYF
.	TRBV10-3	13	TRBD1	TRBJ1-2	TGTGCCATCAGTGGACAGGGGGTCTATGGCTACACCTTC	CAISGQGVYGYTF
.	TRBV14	17	.	TRBJ1-3	TGTGCCAGCAGCCAAGTCCAGGTTTCCAGCTCTGGAAACACCATATATTTT	CASSQVQVSSSGNTIYF
once	TRBV7-8	18	.	TRBJ1-3	TGTGCCAGCAGCCCGAACCGTATGTGGGCGTACTCTGGAAACACCATATATTTT	CASSPNRMWAYSGNTIYF
.	TRBV5-4	12	.	TRBJ2-7	TGTGCCAGCGAGGGCCGAGGAGAGGAGCAGTACTTC	CASEGRGEEQYF
.	TRBV30	13	.	TRBJ2-7	TGTGCCTGGAGTGCGGGACACACCTACGAGCAGTACTTC	CAWSAGHTYEQYF
.	TRBV4-2	13	.	TRBJ2-3	TGTGCCAGCAGAGGGAGTAGCACAGATACGCAGTATTTT	CASRGSSTDTQYF
once	TRBV18	14	.	TRBJ2-7	TGTGCCAGCTCACCACCGGCCGCATACTACGAGCAGTACTTC	CASSPPAAYYEQYF
.	TRBV19	16	.	TRBJ1-3	TGTGCCAGTAGGCCCCCATCGGCAGGCTCTGGAAACACCATATATTTT	CASRPPSAGSGNTIYF
.	TRBV28	16	.	TRBJ1-2	TGTGCCAGCAGTTCCCTGACAGTACGTCCTAACTATGGCTACACCTTC	CASSSLTVRPNYGYTF
.	TRBV5-1	12	.	TRBJ1-6	TGCGCCAGCAGCCCCACAGGTTCACCCCTCCACTTT	CASSPTGSPLHF
.	TRBV20-1	11	TRBD1	TRBJ2-7	TGCAGGGTGGGACAGGCCTACGAGCAGTACTTC	CRVGQAYEQYF
.	TRBV4-2	15	.	TRBJ1-4	TGTGCCAGCAGCCAAGATGCAGGTTTTTACGAAAAACTGTTTTTT	CASSQDAGFYEKLFF
.	TRBV2	14	TRBD1	TRBJ2-5	TGTGCCAGCAGCCTCGGGACAGCCCAAGAGACCCAGTACTTC	CASSLGTAQETQYF
.	TRBV24-1	15	.	TRBJ2-3	TGTGCCACCAGTGAGGTGGGAGCTAGCACAGATACGCAGTATTTT	CATSEVGASTDTQYF
.	TRBV15	16	TRBD2	TRBJ2-7	TGTGCCACCAGCCTGACTAGCGGGGCCACATCGAACGAGCAGTACTTC	CATSLTSGATSNEQYF
.	TRBV30	15	.	TRBJ1-6	TGTGCCTGGCGACCCGAGGGGGTCTATAATTCACCCCTCCACTTT	CAWRPEGVYNSPLHF
.	TRBV6-5	16	.	TRBJ1-2	TGTGCCAGCAGTTACACGGTGGGGGCGTCTAACTATGGCTACACCTTC	CASSYTVGASNYGYTF
.	TRBV19	16	.	TRBJ1-5	TGTGCCAGTATGGGATCCGGGATTGTTAGCAATCAGCCCCAGCATTTT	CASMGSGIVSNQPQHF
few	TRBV2	15	.	TRBJ2-7	TGTGCCAGCAGTGACTTATGGGGCCAGTCCTACGAGCAGTACTTC	CASSDLWGQSYEQYF
.	TRBV27	16	.	TRBJ2-2	TGTGCCAGCAGTTTTACTGCTGGGGGTTGGACCGGGGAGCTGTTTTTT	CASSFTAGGWTGELFF
.	TRBV2	17	.	TRBJ1-6	TGTGCCAGCAGTGAAAATTGGCCTGCGGATTATAATTCACCCCTCCACTTT	CASSENWPADYNSPLHF
.	TRBV21-1	19	.	TRBJ1-6	TGTGCCAGCAGCAGAGGGACAGGGGGCTCTGGCTCCTATAATTCACCCCTCCACTTT	CASSRGTGGSGSYNSPLHF
.	TRBV9	14	TRBD2	TRBJ2-3	TGTGCCAGCAGCGCGAGCGGGGGATCAGATACGCAGTATTTT	CASSASGGSDTQYF
once	TRBV20-1	11	.	TRBJ2-5	TGCAGTGCTGGGCCGGGGGAGACCCAGTACTTC	CSAGPGETQYF
.	TRBV10-2	13	.	TRBJ2-1	TGCGCCAGCAGTGAGTCCCCCGGGGGATATCAGTTCTTC	CASSESPGGYQFF
.	TRBV27	15	.	TRBJ2-1	TGTGCCAGCAGTTTAGGACTACCGAGCACGGATGAGCAGTTCTTC	CASSLGLPSTDEQFF
.	TRBV24-1	17	TRBD1	TRBJ2-5	TGTGCCACCAGTGATAACCGGGACAGGGGGCTCCAAGAGACCCAGTACTTC	CATSDNRDRGLQETQYF
.	TRBV6-2/TRBV6-3	16	TRBD1	TRBJ1-6	TGTGCCAGCAGTTCAGGACAGGGCGTCTCCCATTCACCCCTCCACTTT	CASSSGQGVSHSPLHF
.	TRBV28	14	.	TRBJ1-5	TGTGCCAGCAGCCCGGGGGGGAGCAATCAGCCCCAGCATTTT	CASSPGGSNQPQHF
.	TRBV5-1	17	.	TRBJ1-6	TGCGCCAGCCAGGAGGACAAAACAAGCTCCTATAATTCACCCCTCCACTTT	CASQEDKTSSYNSPLHF
once	TRBV7-2	18	TRBD2	TRBJ2-3	TGTGCCAGCAGCTTAGTGGGACTAGCGGGGGGATCCACAGATACGCAGTATTTT	CASSLVGLAGGSTDTQYF
.	TRBV2	14	.	TRBJ1-1	TGTGCCAGCAGGGGGACTGAGATGAACACTGAAGCTTTCTTT	CASRGTEMNTEAFF
.	TRBV5-1	13	.	TRBJ1-1	TGCGCCAGCAGCGCTGGTGGGGGGGGCGCGGCTTTCTTT	CASSAGGGGAAFF
.	TRBV4-1	15	TRBD1	TRBJ1-6	TGCGCCAGCAGCCATAGGGGGCCTGGGGGGTCACCCCTCCACTTT	CASSHRGPGGSPLHF
once	TRBV5-1	13	.	TRBJ1-4	TGCGCCAGCAGCTTGTTGCCCGTTGAAAAACTGTTTTTT	CASSLLPVEKLFF
.	TRBV6-1	16	.	TRBJ1-6	TGTGCCAGCAGTGAAAGGCTCGGATCCTATAATTCACCCCTCCACTTT	CASSERLGSYNSPLHF
few	TRBV9	15	.	TRBJ1-1	TGTGCCAGCAGCGTATCCCCAGGGACGGTCACTGAAGCTTTCTTT	CASSVSPGTVTEAFF
.	TRBV28	14	.	TRBJ1-3	TGTGCCAGCAGCACCACTTCCTCTGGAAACACCATATATTTT	CASSTTSSGNTIYF
.	TRBV3-1/TRBV3-2	14	TRBD1	TRBJ1-1	TGTGCCAGCAGCCCACAACAGGGGGCTACTGAAGCTTTCTTT	CASSPQQGATEAFF
few	TRBV4-3	14	TRBD1	TRBJ1-6	TGCGCCAGCAGCCAGGACAGGGGGCAATCACCCCTCCACTTT	CASSQDRGQSPLHF